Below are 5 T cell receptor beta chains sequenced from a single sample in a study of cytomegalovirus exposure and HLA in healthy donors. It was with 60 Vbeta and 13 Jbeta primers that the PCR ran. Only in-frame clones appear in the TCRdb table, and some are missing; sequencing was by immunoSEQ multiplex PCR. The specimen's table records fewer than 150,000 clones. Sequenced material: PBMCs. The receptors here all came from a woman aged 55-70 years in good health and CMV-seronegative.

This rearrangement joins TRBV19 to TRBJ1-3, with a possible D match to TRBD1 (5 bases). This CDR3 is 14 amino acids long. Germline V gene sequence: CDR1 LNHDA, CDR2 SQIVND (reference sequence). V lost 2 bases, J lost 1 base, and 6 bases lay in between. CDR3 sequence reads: CASSIPGSGNTIYF. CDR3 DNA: TGTGCCAGTAGTATACCAGGGTCTGGAAACACCATATATTTT.

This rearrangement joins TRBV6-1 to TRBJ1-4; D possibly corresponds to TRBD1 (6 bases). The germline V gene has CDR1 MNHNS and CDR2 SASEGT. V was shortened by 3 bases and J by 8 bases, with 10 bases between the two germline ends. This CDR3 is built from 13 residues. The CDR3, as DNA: TGTGCCAGCAGTGAGGGGACATCGGAAAAACTGTTTTTT. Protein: CASSEGTSEKLFF.

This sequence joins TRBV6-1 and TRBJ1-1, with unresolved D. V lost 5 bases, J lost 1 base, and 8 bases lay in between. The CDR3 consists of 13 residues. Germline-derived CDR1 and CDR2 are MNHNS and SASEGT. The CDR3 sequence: CASSMERNTEAFF. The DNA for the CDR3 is TGTGCCAGCAGTATGGAGAGGAACACTGAAGCTTTCTTT.

CDR3 coding DNA: TGTGCCAGCAGCCCGGAACAGGGTTACGAGCAGTACTTC. As protein: CASSPEQGYEQYF. The rearrangement joins TRBV2 to TRBJ2-7; D possibly corresponds to TRBD1 (6 bases). Trimming pared 6 bases from V and 4 bases from J, leaving 13 bases between. There are 13 residues in the CDR3. In germline, CDR1 is SNHLY, CDR2 FYNNEI.

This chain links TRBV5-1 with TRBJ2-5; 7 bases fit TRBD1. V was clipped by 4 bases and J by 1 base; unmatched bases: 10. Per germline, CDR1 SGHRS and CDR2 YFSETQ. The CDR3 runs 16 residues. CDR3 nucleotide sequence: TGCGCCAGCAGCGAGGGACAGATCCGATCCCAAGAGACCCAGTACTTC. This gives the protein CASSEGQIRSQETQYF.